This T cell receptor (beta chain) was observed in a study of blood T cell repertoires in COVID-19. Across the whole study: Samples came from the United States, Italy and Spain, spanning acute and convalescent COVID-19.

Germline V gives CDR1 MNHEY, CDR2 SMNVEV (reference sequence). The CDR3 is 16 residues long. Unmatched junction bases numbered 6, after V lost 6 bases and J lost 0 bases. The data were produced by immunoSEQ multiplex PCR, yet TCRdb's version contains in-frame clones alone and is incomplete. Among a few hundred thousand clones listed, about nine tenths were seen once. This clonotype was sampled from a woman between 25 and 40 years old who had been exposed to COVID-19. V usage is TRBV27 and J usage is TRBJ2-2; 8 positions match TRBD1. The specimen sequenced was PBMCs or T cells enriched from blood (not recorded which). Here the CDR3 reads CASRGSRGPNTGELFF. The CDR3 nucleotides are TGTGCCAGCAGGGGGAGCAGGGGGCCGAACACCGGGGAGCTGTTTTTT.